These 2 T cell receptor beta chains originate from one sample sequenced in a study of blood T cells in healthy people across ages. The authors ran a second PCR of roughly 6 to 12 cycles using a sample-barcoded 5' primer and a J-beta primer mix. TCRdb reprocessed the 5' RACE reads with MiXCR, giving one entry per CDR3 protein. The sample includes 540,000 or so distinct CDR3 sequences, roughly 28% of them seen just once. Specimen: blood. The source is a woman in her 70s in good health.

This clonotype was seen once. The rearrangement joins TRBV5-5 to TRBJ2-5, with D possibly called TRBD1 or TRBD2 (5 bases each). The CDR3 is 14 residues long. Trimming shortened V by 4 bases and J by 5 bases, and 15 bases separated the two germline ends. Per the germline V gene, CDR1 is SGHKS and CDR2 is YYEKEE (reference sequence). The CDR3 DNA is TGTGCCAGCAGCCGGGACCCCTCGCTTGAGACCCAGTACTTC. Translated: CASSRDPSLETQYF. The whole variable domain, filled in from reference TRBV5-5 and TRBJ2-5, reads DAGVTQSPTHLIKTRGQQVTLRCSPISGHKSVSWYQQVLGQGPQFIFQYYEKEERGRGNFPDRFSARQFPNYSSELNVNALLLGDSALYLCASSRDPSLETQYFGPGTRLLVL.

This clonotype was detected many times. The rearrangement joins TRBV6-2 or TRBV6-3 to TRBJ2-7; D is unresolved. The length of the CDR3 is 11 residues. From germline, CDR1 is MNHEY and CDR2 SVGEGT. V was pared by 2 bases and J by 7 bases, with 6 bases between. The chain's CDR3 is CASSYPSEQYF. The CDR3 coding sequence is TGTGCCAGCAGTTACCCCTCTGAGCAGTACTTC.